One and the same sample provided the 20 T cell receptor beta chains below, sequenced in a study of human T cells and chemical hapten exposure. TCRdb passed the RACE reads through MiXCR, listing each CDR3 protein once. The data show about 290,000 distinct CDR3 sequences, approximately 8% seen once. The sample's time point: pre-sensitization, week 0. This sample's treatment: therapeutic diphenylcyclopropenone sensitization with weekly scalp DPC. Sample: whole blood, taken in connection with sensitization to the hapten diphenylcyclopropenone (DPC). These receptors all come from a man aged 18 to 29 with alopecia areata. Some clones in this sample may be carry-over from other donors' samples.

This clonotype was seen more than once but under ten times. The chain recombines TRBV6-5 with TRBJ1-5; D remains ambiguous. Per the germline V gene, CDR1 is MNHEY and CDR2 is SVGAGI. Trimming stripped 2 bases from V and 15 bases from J, with 8 bases between. The CDR3 consists of 10 residues. CDR3 sequence reads: CASSYGPRHF. The CDR3 DNA reads as TGTGCCAGCAGTTACGGCCCCAGGCATTTT.

In this sample, this clonotype turned up many times. This sequence joins TRBV28 and TRBJ1-4; no clear D gene. The CDR3 runs 13 residues. V was shortened by 4 bases and J by 12 bases, with 15 bases between the two germline ends. CDR1 MDHEN and CDR2 SYDVKM come from the germline V gene. CDR3 sequence reads: CASSSYDPSELFF. In DNA, the CDR3 is TGTGCCAGCAGTTCATACGACCCCTCGGAACTGTTTTTT.

The sample holds a few counts of this clonotype. The chain carries TRBV20-1 and TRBJ1-4, with D tentatively TRBD1 (5 bases). The length of the CDR3 is 17 residues. V was trimmed by 6 bases and J by 5 bases, leaving 25 bases between them. Germline V gene lookup returns CDR1 DFQATT and CDR2 SNEGSKA (reference sequence). The CDR3 here is CSAPGASRTAGNEKLFF. CDR3 nucleotide sequence: TGCAGTGCCCCCGGGGCTAGTCGTACAGCGGGCAATGAAAAACTGTTTTTT.

The chain employs TRBV9 and TRBJ2-3, with TRBD2 identical over 15 bases. Germline CDR1 and CDR2: SGDLS and YYNGEE. The trim removed 2 bases at V and 0 bases at J, leaving 4 bases unmatched. The CDR3 covers 18 residues. The CDR3 loop reads CASSVGLAGGPSTDTQYF. The CDR3, as DNA: TGTGCCAGCAGCGTGGGACTAGCGGGGGGACCCAGCACAGATACGCAGTATTTT.

This clonotype was seen at least ten times. The chain employs TRBV6-2 or TRBV6-3 and TRBJ2-2; a possible D gene is TRBD1 (5 bases). The CDR3 contains 15 residues. V gave up 3 bases and J gave up 4 bases, with 12 bases separating them. Germline assignment: CDR1 MNHEY and CDR2 SVGEGT. CDR3: CASSYDRKATGELFF. For the CDR3, the DNA is TGTGCCAGCAGTTATGACAGAAAAGCCACCGGGGAGCTGTTTTTT.

The chain uses TRBV27 and TRBJ1-2, with 8 nucleotides matching TRBD1. V shed 2 bases, J shed 1 base, and the junction held 6 bases outside the gene matches. CDR1 and CDR2 (germline): MNHEY, SMNVEV (reference sequence). The CDR3 is 16 amino acids. The chain's CDR3 is CASSLGGRGRNYGYTF. CDR3 in DNA: TGTGCCAGCAGTTTAGGTGGCAGGGGGCGTAACTATGGCTACACCTTC.

Only a few counts were recorded for this clonotype. The chain combines TRBV10-3 with TRBJ2-3; 8 positions match TRBD1. The CDR3 spans 16 residues. V was pared by 8 bases and J by 0 bases, with 10 bases of the junction left unmatched. Germline V gene data show CDR1 as ENHRY and CDR2 as SYGVKD. CDR3 bases: TGTGCCATCTCGAACAGGGGGTCGATTAGCACAGATACGCAGTATTTT. Its protein product is CAISNRGSISTDTQYF.

Ten or more counts support this clonotype. This rearrangement joins TRBV20-1 to TRBJ2-3, with 8 positions matching TRBD1. V trimming: 6 bases; J trimming: 7 bases; junction bases outside the gene matches: 9. This CDR3 comprises 13 residues. Germline V CDR1 and CDR2: DFQATT, SNEGSKA (reference sequence). The CDR3 DNA follows: TGCAGTGCCACAGGGGGAGAATCACATACGCAGTATTTT. Its protein is CSATGGESHTQYF.

The rearrangement uses TRBV7-2 and TRBJ1-5, with D possibly matching TRBD1 (5 bases). This CDR3 comprises 17 residues. CDR1 is SGHTA and CDR2 is FQGNSA in the germline V gene. The V gene lost 4 bases and the J gene lost 5 bases, with 21 bases spanning the gap. This chain's CDR3 is CASSYKTGPLGYQPQHF. CDR3 nucleotides: TGTGCCAGCAGCTACAAGACGGGACCCCTGGGGTATCAGCCCCAGCATTTT.

This clonotype has at least ten counts. The chain has TRBV3-1 and TRBJ1-6; the D gene is possibly TRBD1 (6 bases). The CDR3 sequence is 15 residues long. The germline V gene encodes CDR1 LGHDT and CDR2 YNNKEL (reference sequence). V was trimmed by 2 bases and J by 7 bases, leaving 12 bases between them. The CDR3 protein is CASSQSRGKNSPLHF. Written as DNA, the CDR3 is TGTGCCAGCAGCCAATCCAGGGGTAAGAATTCACCCCTCCACTTT.

This clonotype was detected ten times or more. V gene TRBV3-1 combines with J gene TRBJ1-1; the match to TRBD1 covers 7 bases. This CDR3 has 17 amino acids. Germline V gene sequence: CDR1 LGHDT, CDR2 YNNKEL (reference sequence). Unmatched junction bases numbered 15, after V lost 4 bases and J lost 4 bases. The CDR3 coding sequence is TGTGCCAGCAGCCCGGACAGGATTGGGTCCAAGGGCACTGAAGCTTTCTTT. It codes for CASSPDRIGSKGTEAFF.

This clonotype was found a few times. The gene calls are TRBV5-1 and TRBJ2-1; tentatively, D is TRBD1 or TRBD2 (6 bases each). Germline CDR1 reads SGHRS; CDR2 reads YFSETQ. Trimming took 5 bases from V and 7 from J, leaving 22 bases between them. CDR3 length: 16 amino acids. CDR3 loop: CASSRVLETGGNEQFF. In DNA, the CDR3 is TGCGCCAGCAGTCGCGTCCTTGAGACAGGAGGGAATGAGCAGTTCTTC.

The V and J genes are TRBV7-9 and TRBJ2-7; no clear D gene. The ends were cut back, 5 bases at V and 3 bases at J, with 17 bases in the middle. CDR1 is SEHNR, CDR2 FQNEAQ, per germline (reference sequence). The CDR3 is 15 residues long. For the CDR3, the DNA is TGTGCCAGCAGCCAAGGGCAGCTCCATCTCTACGAGCAGTACGTC. Translation: CASSQGQLHLYEQYV.

This clonotype was observed many times. V is TRBV7-2 and J is TRBJ2-2; 8 nucleotides line up with TRBD1. CDR3 size: 19 residues. CDR1 is SGHTA, CDR2 FQGNSA, per germline. The V gene end was trimmed by 0 bases and the J gene end by 6 bases; junction bases not matched to a gene: 15. CDR3 in amino acids: CASSLAPGGAERAAGELFF. The CDR3 region has the DNA TGTGCCAGCAGCTTAGCCCCAGGGGGCGCAGAAAGGGCAGCCGGGGAGCTGTTTTTT.

The chain has TRBV7-9 and TRBJ1-2; perhaps TRBD1 as D (5 bases). This CDR3 spans 14 amino acids. CDR1 is SEHNR and CDR2 is FQNEAQ in the germline V gene (reference sequence). Trimming shortened V by 1 base and J by 8 bases, and 14 bases separated the two germline ends. CDR3 coding DNA: TGTGCCAGCAGCTTAGAGGGGATGGTATCCGGCTACACCTTC. It specifies CASSLEGMVSGYTF.

This chain links TRBV10-3 with TRBJ1-2; 7 nucleotides agree with TRBD1. With V trimmed by 3 bases and J by 4 bases, 2 bases remained unmatched. The CDR3 is 13 residues long. CDR1 and CDR2 from the germline V gene are ENHRY and SYGVKD. The CDR3 loop is CAISEGTAYGYTF. In DNA form, the CDR3 reads TGTGCCATCAGTGAAGGGACAGCCTATGGCTACACCTTC.

The chain couples TRBV29-1 to TRBJ1-2, with D maybe TRBD1 (6 bases). Germline values: CDR1 SQVTM, CDR2 ANQGSEA. The CDR3 spans 15 residues. Deletions cut 0 bases from V and 0 bases from J, with 11 bases between. This CDR3 reads CSVEDVGHSNYGYTF. DNA for the CDR3: TGCAGCGTTGAAGATGTGGGACACTCTAACTATGGCTACACCTTC.

The chain is built from TRBV7-9 and TRBJ1-2; D gene ambiguous. There are 15 residues in the CDR3. The V and J ends lost 3 bases and 4 bases respectively, with 15 bases between them. Germline V gene lookup returns CDR1 SEHNR and CDR2 FQNEAQ (reference sequence). The CDR3 spells CASSFQESGLYGYTF. The DNA for the CDR3 is TGTGCCAGCAGCTTCCAGGAGTCGGGCCTCTATGGCTACACCTTC.

The rearrangement joins TRBV12-3 or TRBV12-4 to TRBJ2-7, with unresolved D. The CDR3 extends over 12 amino acids. Trimming removed 3 bases at V and 6 bases at J, with 9 bases between. The CDR3, as DNA: TGTGCCAGCAGTTTCTCCGGGTTCGAGCAGTACTTC. Translating it yields CASSFSGFEQYF.

This clonotype has only a few counts. A much larger clone lies a single base off, so this may be a read error. V usage is TRBV7-2 and J usage is TRBJ1-1; D gene uncertain. The V and J ends lost 1 base and 4 bases respectively, with 7 bases between them. The V gene's germline CDR1 is SGHTA and CDR2 FQGNSA. The CDR3 is 13 residues long. DNA of the CDR3: TGTGCCAGCAGCTTAGACGGGATCACTGAAGCTTTCTTT. It specifies CASSLDGITEAFF.